The next 28 T cell receptor beta chains were all read from a single sample in a study of identical twins. TCRdb redid the calling of the 5' RACE reads with MiXCR, one entry per CDR3 protein. In the table there are fewer than 250,000 distinct CDR3 sequences, roughly 7.5% of which are singletons. The sample was also linked to a second study, of yellow fever vaccine responses in identical twins.

Material for sequencing was memory (CD45RO+) T cells sorted from blood. The receptors were sampled from a woman younger than 30 in good health.

This clonotype appeared a few times. The genes are TRBV4-1 and TRBJ1-4, with 9 nucleotides matching TRBD1. This CDR3 is built from 16 residues. V shed 2 bases, J shed 5 bases, and the junction held 6 bases outside the gene matches. Germline V gene lookup returns CDR1 MGHRA and CDR2 YSYEKL. CDR3 in DNA: TGCGCCAGCAGCCAATTAACCGGGACAGGGAATGAAAAACTGTTTTTT. It codes for CASSQLTGTGNEKLFF.

This clonotype was counted a few times. The CDR3 region has the DNA TGTGCCAGCAGCTTAGTCACGATTACCTACGAGCAGTACTTC. The encoded protein is CASSLVTITYEQYF. V is TRBV11-2 and J is TRBJ2-7; no clear D. V lost 1 base to trimming and J lost 2 bases, with 9 bases between them. This CDR3 contains 14 residues. Germline CDR1 is SGHAT and CDR2 is FQNNGV.

This clonotype was seen more than once but under ten times. The chain links TRBV24-1 to TRBJ2-1, with 11 bases lining up with TRBD2. CDR3 length equals 17 residues. Losses at the gene ends were 4 bases for V and 9 bases for J; bases not matched to a gene: 13. Germline V gene lookup returns CDR1 KGHDR and CDR2 SFDVKD. The CDR3 region is CATSEPLAGGLGSEQFF. CDR3 in DNA: TGTGCCACCAGTGAACCGTTAGCGGGAGGGTTGGGCAGTGAGCAGTTCTTC.

This clonotype was detected only a few times. This rearrangement joins TRBV6-1 to TRBJ2-2; a possible D gene is TRBD2 (6 bases). In germline, CDR1 is MNHNS, CDR2 SASEGT. This CDR3 spans 14 amino acids. The CDR3 spells CGSGSSSNTGELFF. CDR3 nucleotide sequence: TGTGGTAGCGGCAGTTCCTCGAACACCGGGGAGCTGTTTTTT.

In its sample, this clonotype was seen many times. The genes are TRBV12-3 or TRBV12-4 and TRBJ1-2; the D is unclear. The CDR3 has 14 residues. V was shortened by 3 bases and J by 3 bases, with 11 bases between the two germline ends. The CDR3 spells CASSFQLADYGYTF. The CDR3 DNA reads TGTGCCAGCAGTTTTCAACTGGCTGACTATGGCTACACCTTC.

This chain joins TRBV18 and TRBJ2-1, with 14 positions matching TRBD2. From germline, CDR1 is KGHSH and CDR2 LQKENI. J was trimmed by 2 bases and V by 2 bases; bases with no gene match: 5. The CDR3 totals 18 residues. DNA of the CDR3: TGTGCCAGCTCACCAGGACTAGCGGGGGGCCACACCTACAATGAGCAGTTCTTC. It specifies CASSPGLAGGHTYNEQFF.

This clonotype has a count of ten or more. The CDR3 nucleotides are TGTGCCAGCAGCCACGGAGGGGGGCTGGGTATGAAGACCCAGTACTTC. Amino acids: CASSHGGGLGMKTQYF. J is TRBJ2-5 and V is TRBV21-1; the table calls TRBD1, which could not be checked here. TRBV21-1 is reported as a pseudogene. The CDR3 has 16 residues.

The chain links TRBV7-9 to TRBJ2-6; the match to TRBD1 covers 9 bases. There are 17 residues in the CDR3. Trimming took 4 bases from V and 1 from J; bases not matched to a gene: 5. The germline gives CDR1 SEHNR, CDR2 FQNEAQ (reference sequence). CDR3 nucleotides: TGTGCCAGCAGCTCAGACAGGGGGTTATCTGGGGCCAACGTCCTGACTTTC. Its protein is CASSSDRGLSGANVLTF.

This clonotype was recorded at least ten times. The CDR3 sequence: CSASGYPSDTQYF. Here the CDR3 DNA reads TGCAGTGCTAGTGGTTATCCCTCGGATACGCAGTATTTT. The chain employs TRBV20-1 and TRBJ2-3; no definite D call. The CDR3 has 13 amino acids. CDR1 is DFQATT, CDR2 SNEGSKA, per germline (reference sequence). Between the trimmed V and J ends, which lost 3 bases and 6 bases, there was a span of 13 bases.

This clonotype appeared a few times. V and J are TRBV15 and TRBJ2-5, with D uncertain. Trimming cost V 1 base and J 1 base, with 7 bases left between them. CDR1 and CDR2 from the germline V gene are LNHNV and YYDKDF (reference sequence). The CDR3 loop spans 14 amino acids. The CDR3 sequence: CATSRAQFQETQYF. The CDR3 DNA is TGTGCCACCAGCAGAGCTCAGTTCCAAGAGACCCAGTACTTC.

The V and J genes are TRBV29-1 and TRBJ2-5; D possibly corresponds to TRBD2 (5 bases). CDR3 length equals 13 residues. V was shortened by 1 base and J by 7 bases, with 13 bases between the two germline ends. The germline gives CDR1 SQVTM, CDR2 ANQGSEA. The CDR3 sequence: CSVEGGSMLTQYF. CDR3 DNA: TGCAGCGTTGAAGGCGGGTCCATGTTGACCCAGTACTTC.

The chain links TRBV6-7 to TRBJ2-7; D is possibly TRBD1 (5 bases). TRBV6-7 has ORF status, its function being uncertain. This CDR3 comprises 14 residues. The V end was cut by 2 bases, the J end by 5 bases, with 13 bases between. The CDR3 nucleotides are TGTGCCAGCAGTTACCCCGACAGTGGGCACGAGCAGTACTTC. This sequence encodes CASSYPDSGHEQYF.

The V gene is TRBV9, the J gene TRBJ1-1, with 9 bases aligning to TRBD1. The germline CDR1 and CDR2 sequences are SGDLS and YYNGEE. The CDR3 length is 14 residues. V lost 6 bases, J lost 4 bases, and 7 bases stayed unmatched. As DNA, the CDR3 is TGTGCCAGCAAGGGGGGGACAGGGAGCACTGAAGCTTTCTTT. The encoded protein is CASKGGTGSTEAFF. Combining the CDR3 with reference TRBV9 and TRBJ1-1 gives the whole variable domain DSGVTQTPKHLITATGQRVTLRCSPRSGDLSVYWYQQSLDQGLQFLIQYYNGEERAKGNILERFSAQQFPDLHSELNLSSLELGDSALYFCASKGGTGSTEAFFGQGTRLTVV.

A note on this clonotype: A much more abundant neighbour one base away suggests this may be a read error. Since no conserved phenylalanine or tryptophan closes the CDR3, a read error is the likely cause. In DNA, the CDR3 is TGTGCCACCAGTCGAGGGGCTAGCGCGAACACCGGGGAGCTGTTTTCT. Translating it yields CATSRGASANTGELFS. The chain uses TRBV15 and TRBJ2-2; D possibly corresponds to TRBD2 (6 bases). The CDR3 spans 16 residues. Germline assignment: CDR1 LNHNV and CDR2 YYDKDF (reference sequence). Trimming removed 6 bases from V and 0 bases from J, with 14 bases in between.

This clonotype was recorded many times. The V call is TRBV7-9, the J call TRBJ2-1; D gene uncertain. The CDR3 has 13 residues. V was cut by 3 bases and J by 4 bases, with 7 bases left in between. The germline gives CDR1 SEHNR, CDR2 FQNEAQ (reference sequence). The CDR3 sequence is CASSFGRYNEQFF. CDR3 DNA: TGTGCCAGCAGCTTTGGACGGTACAATGAGCAGTTCTTC.

This chain uses TRBV25-1 with TRBJ2-1, with D possibly TRBD2 on 5 matching bases. Germline V CDR1 and CDR2: MGHDK, SYGVNS. The CDR3 sequence is 17 residues long. Trimming stripped 4 bases from V and 3 bases from J, with 19 bases between. The DNA of the CDR3 is TGTGCCAGCAGTGGAGGGTCGACCTTAGGTCGCTACAATGAGCAGTTCTTC. This gives the protein CASSGGSTLGRYNEQFF.

This clonotype was counted only a few times. The chain uses TRBV7-9 and TRBJ2-7; TRBD1 agrees at 9 bases. Germline values: CDR1 SEHNR, CDR2 FQNEAQ (reference sequence). The V segment lost 4 bases and the J segment 3 bases; nucleotides outside the gene matches: 4. The CDR3 has 14 residues. CDR3 loop: CASSSDRGGYEQYF. The CDR3 coding sequence is TGTGCCAGCAGCTCGGACAGGGGTGGCTACGAGCAGTACTTC.

V usage is TRBV6-5 and J usage is TRBJ1-1, with D possibly being TRBD1 (5 bases). Trimming took off 2 bases at V and 11 bases at J, with 21 bases between the two ends. The germline V gene has CDR1 MNHEY and CDR2 SVGAGI. The CDR3 contains 15 residues. The CDR3 nucleotides are TGTGCCAGCAGTTACCCGAGCGGGGCTGGGGGTGGGGCTTTCTTT. Translating gives CASSYPSGAGGGAFF.

The rearrangement uses TRBV19 and TRBJ1-6; D gene unclear. This CDR3 contains 13 residues. Germline V gene lookup returns CDR1 LNHDA and CDR2 SQIVND (reference sequence). V dropped 7 bases and J dropped 10 bases, with 14 bases sitting between them. The CDR3 loop is CASKQADDSPLHF. The CDR3 nucleotides are TGTGCCAGTAAGCAGGCGGATGACTCACCCCTCCACTTT.

This rearrangement joins TRBV20-1 to TRBJ2-3; D unclear. The V end was cut by 6 bases, the J end by 4 bases, with 14 bases between. Germline CDR1 reads DFQATT; CDR2 reads SNEGSKA (reference sequence). There are 13 residues in the CDR3. The CDR3 region is CSAALIVADTQYF. The CDR3 DNA reads TGCAGTGCAGCCTTGATAGTGGCAGATACGCAGTATTTT.

Ten or more counts support this clonotype. The gene calls are TRBV20-1 and TRBJ2-7, with TRBD1 as a possible D gene (6 bases). V lost 3 bases to trimming and J lost 4 bases, with 10 bases between them. The V gene's germline CDR1 is DFQATT and CDR2 SNEGSKA (reference sequence). The CDR3 is 12 amino acids. The CDR3 region has the DNA TGCAGTGCTAGCAAGGGGGAGTACGAGCAGTACTTC. Translation gives CSASKGEYEQYF.

Ten or more counts support this clonotype. This sequence joins TRBV29-1 and TRBJ2-3; D gene ambiguous. Germline V gene lookup returns CDR1 SQVTM and CDR2 ANQGSEA. V was cut by 7 bases and J by 1 base, with 9 bases left in between. The CDR3 consists of 12 residues. CDR3 loop: CSAIPGTDTQYF. The DNA for the CDR3 is TGCAGCGCCATCCCGGGCACAGATACGCAGTATTTT.

There are many counts of this clonotype. The V and J genes are TRBV20-1 and TRBJ1-4; the D is unclear. The CDR3 consists of 11 residues. V was cut by 2 bases and J by 4 bases, with 2 bases left in between. Germline V gives CDR1 DFQATT, CDR2 SNEGSKA (reference sequence). For the CDR3, the DNA is TGCAGTGCTAGACATAATGAAAAACTGTTTTTT. This translates into CSARHNEKLFF.

Only a few counts were recorded for this clonotype. The V and J genes are TRBV7-3 and TRBJ1-3; TRBD1 matches at 8 bases. Germline values: CDR1 SGHTA, CDR2 FQGTGA. Trimming removed 4 bases from V and 2 bases from J; junction bases left unmatched: 4. The CDR3 totals 15 residues. In nucleotides, the CDR3 is TGTGCCAGCAGCTCCACAGGGGGTCCTGGAAACACCATATATTTT. This encodes CASSSTGGPGNTIYF.

This clonotype was observed a handful of times. The rearrangement uses TRBV7-9 and TRBJ2-7, with D possibly called TRBD1 or TRBD2 (6 bases each). Germline V gene lookup returns CDR1 SEHNR and CDR2 FQNEAQ (reference sequence). The CDR3 extends over 14 amino acids. The V and J ends lost 10 bases and 2 bases respectively, with 18 bases between them. Here the CDR3 DNA reads TGTGCCATCGGGGGCCGGGACGGAGCCTACGAGCAGTACTTC. It yields the protein CAIGGRDGAYEQYF.

The chain has TRBV11-3 and TRBJ2-2; unclear D gene. The germline CDR1 and CDR2 sequences are SGHNT and YENEEA. Between the trimmed V and J ends, which lost 0 bases and 6 bases, there was a span of 5 bases. The CDR3 is made up of 13 amino acids. The CDR3 sequence: CASSLEPAGELFF. The DNA for the CDR3 is TGTGCCAGCAGCTTAGAACCCGCCGGGGAGCTGTTTTTT.

This clonotype has just a few counts. This chain joins TRBV28 and TRBJ2-7; the D gene is possibly TRBD1 (5 bases). Trimming pared 7 bases from V and 2 bases from J, leaving 12 bases between. The CDR3 consists of 13 residues. Germline V lookup: CDR1 MDHEN, CDR2 SYDVKM. The CDR3 is CASTETATYEQYF. The DNA for the CDR3 is TGTGCCAGCACAGAGACAGCTACCTACGAGCAGTACTTC.

This clonotype was detected many times. The rearrangement uses TRBV29-1 and TRBJ2-7; no definite D call. Between the trimmed V and J ends, which lost 2 bases and 0 bases, there was a span of 8 bases. CDR1 and CDR2 from the germline V gene are SQVTM and ANQGSEA. The CDR3 extends over 13 amino acids. CDR3 sequence reads: CSVESSSSYEQYF. CDR3 bases: TGCAGCGTTGAATCGTCCAGCTCCTACGAGCAGTACTTC.